This TCR beta chain was observed in a study of OX40 agonist ivuxolimab in advanced cancers. Deletions cut 2 bases from V and 12 bases from J, with 15 bases between. CDR1 SGHVS and CDR2 FNYEAQ come from the germline V gene. CDR3 length: 13 residues. The table came from immunoSEQ multiplex PCR; TCRdb's copy has only in-frame clones and leaves some out. The sample holds about 48,000 clones, roughly 90% seen once. Sequenced here: CD4+ or CD8+ T cells sorted from blood, sampled in a trial of the OX40 agonist ivuxolimab. This clonotype was sampled from an adult with an advanced solid tumor such as melanoma, head and neck, liver or kidney cancer. The chain combines TRBV7-6 with TRBJ2-3; D assignment may be TRBD1 or TRBD2 (5 bases each). The CDR3 here is CASSLSSVGAQYF. CDR3 in DNA: TGTGCCAGCAGCTTATCCTCGGTCGGGGCACAGTATTTT. The full variable domain, its missing parts supplied by reference TRBV7-6 and TRBJ2-3, is GAGVSQSPRYKVTKRGQDVALRCDPISGHVSLYWYRQALGQGPEFLTYFNYEAQQDKSGLPNDRFSAERPEGSISTLTIQRTEQRDSAMYRCASSLSSVGAQYFGPGTRLTVL.